Shown below are 27 T cell receptor beta chains from a single sample sequenced in a study of T cells in Graves' hyperthyroidism and ophthalmopathy. Using RNA transcripts as the source, TCR beta CDR3 regions were amplified. The HTBI primer set drove a first-round RT-PCR of the TCR CDR3. TCRdb recomputed calls from the multiplex PCR reads with MiXCR, one row per CDR3 protein. Found here are around 350,000 distinct CDR3 sequences, around a sixth of them singletons; the top ten hold about 27%. Sequenced: blood. Receptors originate from a woman aged 18 to 35 with Graves' hyperthyroidism that later progressed to Graves' ophthalmopathy.

The chain is built from TRBV12-3 or TRBV12-4 and TRBJ2-1; 10 bases are shared with TRBD2. The CDR3 sequence is 18 residues long. V shed 5 bases and J 6 bases; nucleotides not matched to a gene: 16. The CDR3 here is CASSLGYSGRAVVNEQFF. CDR3 nucleotides: TGTGCCAGCAGTCTAGGATACAGCGGGAGGGCAGTAGTCAATGAGCAGTTCTTC.

In this sample, this clonotype turned up many times. The chain carries TRBV2 and TRBJ2-3, with 7 bases fitting TRBD2. CDR1 SNHLY and CDR2 FYNNEI come from the germline V gene. This CDR3 is 18 amino acids long. The J segment lost 0 bases and the V segment lost 1 base, leaving 10 bases of the junction unmatched. The CDR3 is CASSEGGRAFSSTDTQYF. In DNA, the CDR3 is TGTGCCAGCAGTGAAGGGGGGAGGGCCTTTTCAAGCACAGATACGCAGTATTTT. Full variable domain (rest looked up from reference TRBV2 and TRBJ2-3): EPEVTQTPSHQVTQMGQEVILRCVPISNHLYFYWYRQILGQKVEFLVSFYNNEISEKSEIFDDQFSVERPDGSNFTLKIRSTKLEDSAMYFCASSEGGRAFSSTDTQYFGPGTRLTVL.

This clonotype has a count of ten or more. The gene calls are TRBV3-1 and TRBJ2-1; the match to TRBD1 covers 9 bases. Germline trimming cut 4 bases from V and 5 bases from J; bases unmatched to any gene: 3. Germline CDR1 and CDR2: LGHDT and YNNKEL (reference sequence). The CDR3 has 14 residues. The DNA for the CDR3 is TGTGCCAGCAGCCGGGACAGGGACCACAATGAGCAGTTCTTC. Amino acid sequence: CASSRDRDHNEQFF.

This clonotype was counted between two and nine times. In nucleotides, the CDR3 is TGCGCCAGCAGCCAACCGACAGCTAACACTGAAGCTTTCTTT. Translated: CASSQPTANTEAFF. The V gene is TRBV4-1, the J gene TRBJ1-1; weak D call: TRBD1 (5 bases). Trimming shortened V by 2 bases and J by 2 bases, and 9 bases separated the two germline ends. The CDR3 covers 14 residues. Germline V CDR1 and CDR2: MGHRA, YSYEKL.

The V and J genes are TRBV6-1 and TRBJ2-7; 9 bases line up with TRBD2. This CDR3 is 15 amino acids long. From germline, CDR1 is MNHNS and CDR2 SASEGT. The ends lost 5 bases at V and 0 bases at J; junction bases unmatched: 5. The CDR3 region is CASSIAGDPSYEQYF. For the CDR3, the DNA is TGTGCCAGCAGTATAGCGGGGGACCCCTCCTACGAGCAGTACTTC.

This clonotype was counted many times. CDR3 sequence reads: CSARDSSYEQYF. As DNA, the CDR3 is TGCAGTGCTAGGGACAGCTCCTACGAGCAGTACTTC. V gene TRBV20-1 combines with J gene TRBJ2-7; TRBD1 might be the D (6 bases). CDR3 length: 12 residues. V was cut by 3 bases and J by 0 bases, with 6 bases left in between. Per germline, CDR1 DFQATT and CDR2 SNEGSKA (reference sequence).

A note on this clonotype: A read error may explain this, as a much larger clone is one base away. V gene TRBV20-1 combines with J gene TRBJ1-6; 8 positions agree with TRBD1. The CDR3 extends over 14 amino acids. Germline lookup yields CDR1 DFQATT and CDR2 SNEGSKA (reference sequence). With 2 bases clipped from V and 11 bases from J, the junction kept 8 bases outside the gene matches. The CDR3 bases are TGCAGTGCTAGAAAGGCAGGGGGCAATCCACCCCTCCACTTT. Its protein product is CSARKAGGNPPLHF.

This clonotype was observed at least ten times. The chain employs TRBV28 and TRBJ1-5; TRBD1 agrees at 8 bases. V was pared by 4 bases and J by 11 bases, with 13 bases of the junction left unmatched. Germline loops: CDR1 MDHEN, CDR2 SYDVKM. This CDR3 has 15 amino acids. The CDR3 region is CASSSNRGGHLAQHF. CDR3 nucleotides: TGTGCCAGCAGTTCCAACAGGGGGGGCCACCTGGCCCAGCATTTT.

This clonotype was counted ten times or more. The rearrangement links TRBV20-1 to TRBJ1-2; no definite D call. The CDR3 sequence is 14 residues long. The ends were cut back, 0 bases at V and 2 bases at J, with 10 bases in the middle. CDR1 and CDR2 from the germline V gene are DFQATT and SNEGSKA (reference sequence). The CDR3 is CSAREKRKNYGYTF. The CDR3 DNA reads as TGCAGTGCTAGAGAGAAAAGGAAAAACTATGGCTACACCTTC.

The J gene is TRBJ1-5, the V gene TRBV27; D not certain. This CDR3 has 13 amino acids. The germline V and J ends were trimmed by 7 bases and 1 base, with 8 bases remaining between them. The germline gives CDR1 MNHEY, CDR2 SMNVEV (reference sequence). The CDR3 region is CASTSGSNQPQHF. In DNA form, the CDR3 reads TGTGCCAGCACCTCCGGCAGCAATCAGCCCCAGCATTTT.

This clonotype has a handful of counts. The rearrangement links TRBV14 to TRBJ2-1; 8 bases fit TRBD1. J lost 9 bases, V lost 1 base, and 2 bases had no gene match. CDR1 SGHDN and CDR2 FVKESK come from the germline V gene. There are 13 residues in the CDR3. The CDR3 protein is CASSQVQGGEQFF. In DNA form, the CDR3 reads TGTGCCAGCAGCCAAGTACAGGGGGGTGAGCAGTTCTTC.

This clonotype was seen more than once but under ten times. V is TRBV5-1 and J is TRBJ2-7, with 7 bases aligning to TRBD1. The V gene's germline CDR1 is SGHRS and CDR2 YFSETQ. Trimming at V came to 0 bases and at J to 6 bases, leaving 9 bases not matched to a gene. There are 15 residues in the CDR3. CDR3 coding DNA: TGCGCCAGCAGCTTGGCGGGACAGAGCCCTCGCGAGCAGTACTTC. Its translation: CASSLAGQSPREQYF.

This clonotype has at least ten counts. V gene TRBV5-1 combines with J gene TRBJ2-7; TRBD2 aligns across 7 bases. Germline lookup yields CDR1 SGHRS and CDR2 YFSETQ. The CDR3 is 15 residues long. After removal of 0 bases from V and 0 bases from J, the junction contained 3 bases not matched to a gene. In DNA form, the CDR3 reads TGCGCCAGCAGCTTGGCACTAGCGAGCTCCTACGAGCAGTACTTC. Amino acids: CASSLALASSYEQYF. The full variable domain, with the rest looked up from reference TRBV5-1 and TRBJ2-7, is KAGVTQTPRYLIKTRGQQVTLSCSPISGHRSVSWYQQTPGQGLQFLFEYFSETQRNKGNFPGRFSGRQFSNSRSEMNVSTLELGDSALYLCASSLALASSYEQYFGPGTRLTVT.

Concerning this clonotype: A read error is possible here, since a much larger clone lies one base away. The genes are TRBV20-1 and TRBJ2-7; TRBD2 matches 9 bases. The CDR3 sequence is 17 residues long. CDR1 and CDR2 (germline): DFQATT, SNEGSKA (reference sequence). CDR3 coding DNA: TGCAGTGCTAGTCCGGCTAGCGGGGACTTAAGCTCCTACGGGCAGTACTTC. Translating it yields CSASPASGDLSSYGQYF.

This clonotype was seen at least ten times. This sequence joins TRBV27 and TRBJ2-7; 11 bases match TRBD1. Germline V lookup: CDR1 MNHEY, CDR2 SMNVEV (reference sequence). Losses at the gene ends were 3 bases for V and 6 bases for J; bases not matched to a gene: 7. The CDR3 extends over 15 amino acids. As DNA, the CDR3 is TGTGCCAGCAGTTTCCAAAGGACAGGGGGCGCCGAGCAGTACTTC. It encodes CASSFQRTGGAEQYF.

This chain uses TRBV28 with TRBJ2-5, with 9 bases aligning to TRBD1. CDR1 and CDR2 from the germline V gene are MDHEN and SYDVKM. V was pared by 5 bases and J by 9 bases, with 10 bases of the junction left unmatched. This CDR3 is 14 amino acids long. The CDR3 DNA reads TGTGCCAGCAGTCCTGACAGGGGGTCCGCGGCCCAGTACTTC. Protein: CASSPDRGSAAQYF.

This chain connects TRBV9 to TRBJ2-2, with no clear D. The CDR3 loop spans 13 amino acids. The germline V and J ends were trimmed by 4 bases and 3 bases, with 7 bases remaining between them. Germline CDR1 is SGDLS and CDR2 is YYNGEE. The CDR3 DNA is TGTGCCAGCAGCAGAACCGACACCGGGGAGCTGTTTTTT. Its protein is CASSRTDTGELFF.

The chain links TRBV20-1 to TRBJ2-7; no definite D call. CDR1 and CDR2 from the germline V gene are DFQATT and SNEGSKA (reference sequence). The CDR3 is 13 residues long. Trimming stripped 4 bases from V and 2 bases from J, with 12 bases between. In DNA, the CDR3 is TGCAGTGCTACCGGGCTTAACACCTACGAGCAGTACTTC. Translation: CSATGLNTYEQYF.

This clonotype showed up many times. The rearrangement links TRBV4-3 to TRBJ2-5; possibly TRBD1 for D (5 bases). Deletions cut 1 base from V and 5 bases from J, with 8 bases between. This CDR3 is 13 amino acids long. Germline V gene lookup returns CDR1 LGHNA and CDR2 YSLEER. DNA for the CDR3: TGCGCCAGCAGCCAAGCTAGGGGTGAGACCCAGTACTTC. It translates to CASSQARGETQYF.

This clonotype occurred a few times. The gene calls are TRBV5-1 and TRBJ1-1, with 12 bases identical to TRBD1. The CDR3 consists of 15 residues. The germline V gene encodes CDR1 SGHRS and CDR2 YFSETQ. V lost 4 bases to trimming and J lost 8 bases; unmatched junction nucleotides: 9. CDR3 nucleotides: TGCGCCAGCAGCCTACTACCCGGGACAGGGGGCGAAGCTTTCTTT. Translating it yields CASSLLPGTGGEAFF.

This clonotype was counted at least ten times. This chain connects TRBV10-3 to TRBJ2-7, with D maybe TRBD2 (6 bases). The CDR3 spans 13 residues. V gave up 2 bases and J gave up 4 bases, with 9 bases separating them. Germline CDR1 is ENHRY and CDR2 is SYGVKD. The CDR3 DNA sequence: TGTGCCATCAGTGAGCGGGAGCAGTACGAGCAGTACTTC. It codes for CAISEREQYEQYF.

The chain couples TRBV4-1 to TRBJ2-7, with 8 bases lining up with TRBD2. V dropped 0 bases and J dropped 3; count of bases not matched to a gene: 1. This CDR3 region has 14 residues. Germline-derived CDR1 and CDR2 are MGHRA and YSYEKL. The CDR3 here is CASSQELAVYEQYF. CDR3 in DNA: TGCGCCAGCAGCCAAGAACTAGCGGTCTACGAGCAGTACTTC.

This clonotype occurred many times. The gene calls are TRBV7-2 and TRBJ2-5; 8 positions match TRBD2. The V and J ends lost 3 bases and 5 bases, in that order; junction bases with no gene match: 8. Germline assignment: CDR1 SGHTA and CDR2 FQGNSA. This CDR3 is built from 15 residues. CDR3 region: CASSFGAGDLETQYF. The CDR3 DNA is TGTGCCAGCAGCTTCGGAGCGGGAGATCTGGAGACCCAGTACTTC.

This clonotype was counted ten times or more. This chain joins TRBV27 and TRBJ1-1; D is undetermined. The germline gives CDR1 MNHEY, CDR2 SMNVEV (reference sequence). The CDR3 spans 17 residues. The V end lost 7 bases, the J end lost 1 base, and 22 bases lay between the germline ends. CDR3 sequence reads: CASKGNAVSGWNTEAFF. The CDR3 bases are TGTGCCAGCAAGGGCAATGCTGTGAGTGGGTGGAACACTGAAGCTTTCTTT.

This clonotype was counted at least ten times. The chain combines TRBV6-2 or TRBV6-3 with TRBJ2-7; no firm D call. The CDR3 contains 12 residues. Trimming removed 4 bases from V and 1 base from J, with 5 bases in between. CDR1 and CDR2 (germline): MNHEY, SVGEGT. CDR3: CASSFASYEQYF. Written as DNA, the CDR3 is TGTGCCAGCAGTTTCGCTTCCTACGAGCAGTACTTC.

In its sample, this clonotype was seen many times. The chain has TRBV28 and TRBJ1-1, with D uncertain. Germline V gives CDR1 MDHEN, CDR2 SYDVKM. The CDR3 is made up of 15 amino acids. The V end lost 2 bases, the J end lost 0 bases, and 10 bases lay between the germline ends. CDR3 sequence: CASSLSWQLNTEAFF. DNA for the CDR3: TGTGCCAGCAGTTTAAGTTGGCAGTTGAACACTGAAGCTTTCTTT.

This clonotype was detected many times. This chain uses TRBV5-5 with TRBJ2-5, with 8 nucleotides matching TRBD1. The germline CDR1 and CDR2 sequences are SGHKS and YYEKEE (reference sequence). The CDR3 loop spans 15 amino acids. With V trimmed by 2 bases and J by 5 bases, 8 bases remained unmatched. CDR3 amino acids: CASSFTRQGLETQYF. The CDR3 DNA reads TGTGCCAGCAGCTTTACTAGACAGGGGCTTGAGACCCAGTACTTC.